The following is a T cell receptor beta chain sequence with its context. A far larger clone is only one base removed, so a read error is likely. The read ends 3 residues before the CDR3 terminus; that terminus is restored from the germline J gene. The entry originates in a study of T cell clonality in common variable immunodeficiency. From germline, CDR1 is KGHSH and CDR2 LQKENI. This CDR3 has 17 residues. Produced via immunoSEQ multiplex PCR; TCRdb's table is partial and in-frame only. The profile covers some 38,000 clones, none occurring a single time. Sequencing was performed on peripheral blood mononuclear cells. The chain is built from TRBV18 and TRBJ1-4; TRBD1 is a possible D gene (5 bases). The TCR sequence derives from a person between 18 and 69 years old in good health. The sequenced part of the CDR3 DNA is TGTGCCAGCTTACCAGGAAAACAGAGGGGTACTAATGAAAAA. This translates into CASLPGKQRGTNEK. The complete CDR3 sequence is CASLPGKQRGTNEKLFF. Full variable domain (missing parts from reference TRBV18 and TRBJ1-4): NAGVMQNPRHLVRRRGQEARLRCSPMKGHSHVYWYRQLPEEGLKFMVYLQKENIIDESGMPKERFSAEFPKEGPSILRIQQVVRGDSAAYFCASLPGKQRGTNEKLFFGSGTQLSVL.